The clone carrying this TCR beta chain has a count of ten or more. The antigen is unknown. This record comes from a study of T cells after yellow fever vaccination. Study-level results: Some clonotypes, a small share, were shared between CD4 and CD8 compartments.

TCRdb itself ran the 5' RACE reads through MiXCR, one entry per CDR3 protein. This table has 300,000 to 400,000 distinct CDR3 sequences, 7% to 9% appearing once. Trimming pared 0 bases from V and 2 bases from J, leaving 9 bases between. Germline CDR1 is SGDLS and CDR2 is YYNGEE. This CDR3 comprises 15 residues. The chain has TRBV9 and TRBJ1-3; D unclear. The sequencing here drew on PBMCs, taken about 49 days after the first yellow fever vaccination. The TCR was taken from a man between 18 and 35 years old who received the YFV17D yellow fever vaccine. This chain's CDR3 is CASSVEVGAGNTIYF. In DNA form, the CDR3 reads TGTGCCAGCAGCGTAGAGGTCGGGGCTGGAAACACCATATATTTT.